This T cell receptor beta chain is drawn from a study of blood T cell repertoires in COVID-19. For the study at large: Acute-phase and convalescent COVID-19 samples originated in the United States, Italy and Spain.

Germline loops: CDR1 MNHEY, CDR2 SVGAGI. The germline V and J ends were trimmed by 7 bases and 8 bases, with 20 bases remaining between them. The CDR3 runs to 15 residues. The method was immunoSEQ multiplex PCR; TCRdb's version includes in-frame clones alone and lacks a portion of them. In the table there are over 85,000 clones, around 85% of which are singletons. The genes are TRBV6-5 and TRBJ1-4; weak D call: TRBD1 (6 bases). Material: peripheral blood. The sequence was obtained from an elderly man with acute or convalescent COVID-19. The CDR3 spells CASKGLRGIGEKLFF. In DNA, the CDR3 is TGTGCCAGCAAAGGCCTCAGGGGAATAGGCGAAAAACTGTTTTTT.